These 5 T cell receptor beta chains came from one sample sequenced in a study of T cell repertoires in cytomegalovirus infection. TCRdb reanalysed the reads using MiXCR and keeps one entry per CDR3 protein. The sample has about 490,000 distinct CDR3 sequences, about 11% seen once. The sequencing input was PBMCs. These receptors came from a human donor in good health (CMV status not recorded). Some clones in this sample may be carry-over from other donors' samples.

In this sample, this clonotype turned up a few times. Written as DNA, the CDR3 is TGTGCCACCAGTGACCCCCCCAGACTAGCGGGAGATAGCGGGGAGCTGTTTTTT. Its protein product is CATSDPPRLAGDSGELFF. The chain has TRBV24-1 and TRBJ2-2, with TRBD2 identical over 12 bases. Unmatched junction bases numbered 12, after V lost 4 bases and J lost 7 bases. The germline CDR1 and CDR2 sequences are KGHDR and SFDVKD. The CDR3 contains 18 residues.

This clonotype was seen repeatedly, ten times or more. The J gene is TRBJ2-2, the V gene TRBV7-9; D could derive from TRBD1 or TRBD2 (5 bases each). V dropped 2 bases and J dropped 3 bases, with 10 bases sitting between them. Germline CDR1 reads SEHNR; CDR2 reads FQNEAQ (reference sequence). This CDR3 contains 15 residues. CDR3 in amino acids: CASSLILGDTGELFF. For the CDR3, the DNA is TGTGCCAGCAGCTTAATTTTGGGGGACACCGGGGAGCTGTTTTTT. Full variable domain (remainder filled in from reference TRBV7-9 and TRBJ2-2): DTGVSQNPRHKITKRGQNVTFRCDPISEHNRLYWYRQTLGQGPEFLTYFQNEAQLEKSRLLSDRFSAERPKGSFSTLEIQRTEQGDSAMYLCASSLILGDTGELFFGEGSRLTVL.

The chain employs TRBV20-1 and TRBJ1-5, with 7 positions matching TRBD1. V dropped 5 bases and J dropped 9; count of bases not matched to a gene: 10. CDR1 and CDR2 from the germline V gene are DFQATT and SNEGSKA (reference sequence). The CDR3 is made up of 13 amino acids. CDR3 sequence (DNA): TGCAGTGCTCGTAGACAGGGAAGGCTGCCCCAGCATTTT. Its translation is CSARRQGRLPQHF.

This clonotype was counted a few times. Here the CDR3 reads CASSLSSGGAGNTGELFF. The CDR3 nucleotides are TGTGCCAGCAGTTTATCGAGTGGGGGAGCGGGGAACACCGGGGAGCTGTTTTTT. V gene TRBV27 combines with J gene TRBJ2-2; TRBD2 might be the D (6 bases). CDR3 size: 18 residues. Trimming removed 0 bases from V and 1 base from J, with 15 bases in between. Per the germline V gene, CDR1 is MNHEY and CDR2 is SMNVEV (reference sequence).

This clonotype has ten or more counts. The rearrangement links TRBV6-1 to TRBJ1-1; TRBD1 matches 10 bases. J lost 3 bases, V lost 3 bases, and 4 bases had no gene match. The CDR3 is made up of 15 amino acids. From germline, CDR1 is MNHNS and CDR2 SASEGT. This CDR3 reads CASSDPTGGHTEAFF. CDR3 DNA sequence: TGTGCCAGCAGTGACCCGACAGGGGGCCACACTGAAGCTTTCTTT.